These T cell receptor beta chains were read from a single sample in a study of beta chain features in type 1 diabetes. Assay used: immunoSEQ multiplex PCR; TCRdb lists only in-frame clones, some missing. The sample shows 200,000 to 250,000 clones, roughly 16% of them seen only once. The sequenced material came from naive CD4+ T cells from blood. These receptors came from a man aged 25-45 years with type 1 diabetes. Both conserved end residues are part of each CDR3. A D gene is named only where the DNA matches it firmly. Only part of the rows carry a size: once, few, many, or a class if the clone is expanded.

V gene	J gene	D gene	clone size	CDR3 DNA	CDR3 protein
TRBV7-2	TRBJ2-1	TRBD2	NA	TGTGCCAGCAGGTCTACGGGGGGACCCTACAATGAGCAGTTCTTC	CASRSTGGPYNEQFF
TRBV5-1	TRBJ2-3	TRBD2	few	TGCGCCAGCAGCTTGACTAGCGGGATTGGCACAGATACGCAGTATTTT	CASSLTSGIGTDTQYF
TRBV9	TRBJ1-2	NA	few	TGTGCCAGCAGCCCCCAGGTTGACAGGGGCTACACCTTC	CASSPQVDRGYTF
TRBV7-9	TRBJ2-1	NA	NA	TGTGCCAGCAGCTTATTAATGAGCGGTTCCTACAATGAGCAGTTCTTC	CASSLLMSGSYNEQFF
TRBV5-4	TRBJ2-2	NA	few	TGTGCCAGCAGCTTGGAGGGGCGGAACACCGGGGAGCTGTTTTTT	CASSLEGRNTGELFF
TRBV2	TRBJ2-1	TRBD2	NA	TGTGCCGGTCGGGAGGGGAGTGAGCAGTTCTTC	CAGREGSEQFF
TRBV29-1	TRBJ2-7	TRBD1	NA	TGCAGCGTTGATACAGGGGACGGGCAGTACTTC	CSVDTGDGQYF
TRBV30	TRBJ2-5	NA	NA	TGTGCCTGGAGTGGCGGAATCCAAGAGACCCAGTACTTC	CAWSGGIQETQYF
TRBV4-3	TRBJ2-2	NA	NA	TGCGCCAGCAGCCAAGAAGAAACAGCCGGGGAGCTGTTTTTT	CASSQEETAGELFF
TRBV19	TRBJ2-3	NA	few	TGTGCCAGTCGGTATGACACAGATACGCAGTATTTT	CASRYDTDTQYF
TRBV7-2	TRBJ2-7	NA	few	TGTGCCAGCAGCTCGGGGACTCCGGGATACGAGCAGTACTTC	CASSSGTPGYEQYF
TRBV14	TRBJ1-5	NA	few	TGTGCCAGCAGCCCCGCTGGCTTAGGCAATCAGCCCCAGCATTTT	CASSPAGLGNQPQHF
TRBV5-1	TRBJ2-5	NA	few	TGCGCCAGCAGCTTGAGGACGGGGTCCGGGGAGACCCAGTACTTC	CASSLRTGSGETQYF
TRBV18	TRBJ2-2	NA	few	TGTGCCAGCTCAGCCAGCGGGCCTCCGAACACCGGGGAGCTGTTTTTT	CASSASGPPNTGELFF
TRBV25-1	TRBJ2-1	NA	NA	TGTGCCAGCAGGGGGGTCGCTATTCGGAATGAGCAGTTCTTC	CASRGVAIRNEQFF
TRBV30	TRBJ2-7	NA	few	TGTGCCTGGAGCGGGACTGGGGCCTACGAGCAGTACTTC	CAWSGTGAYEQYF
TRBV5-6	TRBJ1-1	NA	NA	TGTGCCAGCAGCTCGCAGAGTCGTGGCACTGAAGCTTTCTTT	CASSSQSRGTEAFF
TRBV7-6	TRBJ2-7	NA	NA	TGTGCCAGCAGCTACCCAGGGGCGGACTACGAGCAGTACTTC	CASSYPGADYEQYF
TRBV28	TRBJ1-2	TRBD1	once	TGTGCCAGCCGGCCCACCGGGACAGGGAGGGGCTACACCTTC	CASRPTGTGRGYTF
TRBV7-2	TRBJ2-4	TRBD2	NA	TGTGCCAGCAGCTTAGTATCAGCGGGAAAAAACATTCAGTACTTC	CASSLVSAGKNIQYF
TRBV29-1	TRBJ2-7	NA	few	TGCAGCGTTGACGGGGCTCGTTACGAGCAGTACTTC	CSVDGARYEQYF
TRBV27	TRBJ2-7	NA	NA	TGTGCCAGCAGTTTAAACCCGGACGGCTCCTACGAGCAGTACTTC	CASSLNPDGSYEQYF
TRBV7-2	TRBJ2-1	TRBD2	NA	TGTGCCAGCAGCTCAGCGGGAGGTACGAATGAGCAGTTCTTC	CASSSAGGTNEQFF
TRBV9	TRBJ2-2	NA	NA	TGTGCCAGCAGCGGCCCGGGGTATGGCGGGGAGCTGTTTTTT	CASSGPGYGGELFF
TRBV9	TRBJ2-5	TRBD2	NA	TGTGCCAGCAGCGCCGGACTAGCGGGAGAGACCCAGTACTTC	CASSAGLAGETQYF
TRBV28	TRBJ2-7	NA	NA	TGTGCCAGCAGTCCACTCCAGGGCTCCTACGAGCAGTACTTC	CASSPLQGSYEQYF
TRBV13	TRBJ2-5	NA	NA	TGTGCCAGCAGCTTAGTAGGGCAAGAGACCCAGTACTTC	CASSLVGQETQYF
TRBV29-1	TRBJ2-1	NA	NA	TGCAGCGTTGAAGGGGCCTCCGACAATGAGCAGTTCTTC	CSVEGASDNEQFF